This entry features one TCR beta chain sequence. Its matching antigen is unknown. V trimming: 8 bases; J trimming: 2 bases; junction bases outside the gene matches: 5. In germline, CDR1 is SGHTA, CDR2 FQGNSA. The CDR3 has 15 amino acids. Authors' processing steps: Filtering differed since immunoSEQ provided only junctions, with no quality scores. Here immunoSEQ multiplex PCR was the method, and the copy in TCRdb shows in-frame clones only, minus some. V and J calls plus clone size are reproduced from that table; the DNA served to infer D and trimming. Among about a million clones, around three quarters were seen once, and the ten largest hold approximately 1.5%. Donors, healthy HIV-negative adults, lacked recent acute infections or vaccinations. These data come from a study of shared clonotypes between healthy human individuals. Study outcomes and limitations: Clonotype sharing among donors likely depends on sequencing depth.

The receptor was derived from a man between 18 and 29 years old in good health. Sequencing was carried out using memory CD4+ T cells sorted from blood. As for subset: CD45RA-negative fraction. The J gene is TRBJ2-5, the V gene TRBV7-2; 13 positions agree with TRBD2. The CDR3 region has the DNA TGTGCCAGCGGCAGGACTAGCGGGAGTCAAGAGACCCAGTACTTC. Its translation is CASGRTSGSQETQYF.